The 26 T cell receptor beta chains reported below all come from one sample, sequenced in a study of graft-versus-host responses after intestinal transplantation. Data came from immunoSEQ multiplex PCR; TCRdb stores just in-frame clones and leaves some out. In the table there are approximately 90,000 clones, about 93% of which are singletons. What these receptors recognize is not known. The sequences come from unstimulated CD8+ T cells sorted from spleen or lymph node cells, collected before intestinal transplant. The origin of the receptors is a human donor who received an intestinal transplant.

This chain uses TRBV11-3 with TRBJ1-1; 10 bases line up with TRBD1. Trimming at V came to 5 bases and at J to 3 bases, leaving 6 bases not matched to a gene. The germline gives CDR1 SGHNT, CDR2 YENEEA. The CDR3 runs 15 residues. In nucleotides, the CDR3 is TGTGCCAGCAGCCCCAGGACAGGGGGAGACACTGAAGCTTTCTTT. This gives the protein CASSPRTGGDTEAFF.

This chain uses TRBV4-3 with TRBJ2-7, with TRBD1 matching 7 bases. The CDR3 totals 15 residues. V gave up 0 bases and J gave up 2 bases; unmatched junction bases: 4. CDR1 is LGHNA, CDR2 YSLEER, per germline. DNA of the CDR3: TGCGCCAGCAGCCAAGACGCCGACAGGGCCTACGAGCAGTACTTC. This gives the protein CASSQDADRAYEQYF.

V is TRBV27 and J is TRBJ2-1; TRBD1 agrees at 8 bases. Germline V gives CDR1 MNHEY, CDR2 SMNVEV (reference sequence). The CDR3 is made up of 15 amino acids. Germline trimming cut 6 bases from V and 8 bases from J; bases unmatched to any gene: 12. The CDR3 here is CASSLVAGGVHEQFF. CDR3 sequence (DNA): TGTGCCAGCAGCTTGGTGGCAGGGGGCGTCCATGAGCAGTTCTTC.

This chain connects TRBV4-1 to TRBJ2-7, with no clear D. This CDR3 is 16 amino acids long. CDR1 and CDR2 (germline): MGHRA, YSYEKL. Trimming stripped 0 bases from V and 3 bases from J, with 15 bases between. In nucleotides, the CDR3 is TGCGCCAGCAGCCAAGAGAACAGCCTTGCAAACTACGAGCAGTACTTC. It translates to CASSQENSLANYEQYF.

About this clone: This CDR3 is also generated by other DNA sequences in the sample. This chain joins TRBV29-1 and TRBJ2-7, with D maybe TRBD1 (5 bases). Germline lookup yields CDR1 SQVTM and CDR2 ANQGSEA. Trimming shortened V by 1 base and J by 2 bases, and 12 bases separated the two germline ends. CDR3 length: 14 amino acids. The CDR3 coding sequence is TGCAGCGTTGAAGGGCAGGGCCTACCCTACGAGCAGTACTTC. It translates to CSVEGQGLPYEQYF.

V gene TRBV5-8 combines with J gene TRBJ2-3; 9 nucleotides agree with TRBD2. There are 15 residues in the CDR3. The J segment lost 7 bases and the V segment lost 0 bases, leaving 6 bases of the junction unmatched. CDR1 is SGHTS and CDR2 is YDEGEE in the germline V gene. CDR3: CASSLEGAGGNTQYF. CDR3 coding DNA: TGTGCCAGCAGCTTGGAGGGGGCGGGGGGGAATACGCAGTATTTT.

This clone was picked up one time. V usage is TRBV9 and J usage is TRBJ2-7; 11 bases agree with TRBD1. V lost 3 bases, J lost 3 bases, and 8 bases stayed unmatched. Per the germline V gene, CDR1 is SGDLS and CDR2 is YYNGEE. The CDR3 is made up of 16 amino acids. The CDR3 DNA sequence: TGTGCCAGCAGCGCGGGGGGGGACAGGGGGTACTACGAGCAGTACTTC. Translation gives CASSAGGDRGYYEQYF.

The chain joins TRBV4-3 to TRBJ1-2; D ambiguous. Trimming shortened V by 4 bases and J by 6 bases, and 12 bases separated the two germline ends. The CDR3 extends over 13 amino acids. Germline V CDR1 and CDR2: LGHNA, YSLEER. CDR3 DNA sequence: TGCGCCAGCAGCCGGAGGGCTTCGGATGGCTACACCTTC. Translating it yields CASSRRASDGYTF.

The rearrangement links TRBV19 to TRBJ2-1, with 12 bases identical to TRBD1. The V gene end was trimmed by 7 bases and the J gene end by 5 bases; junction bases not matched to a gene: 6. The CDR3 runs 15 residues. The germline V gene encodes CDR1 LNHDA and CDR2 SQIVND (reference sequence). CDR3 protein: CASNYGTGGHNEQFF. CDR3 in DNA: TGTGCCAGTAATTACGGGACAGGGGGCCACAATGAGCAGTTCTTC.

This clone occurred a few times. This chain connects TRBV7-9 to TRBJ2-5, with 8 positions matching TRBD1. The CDR3 extends over 17 amino acids. Germline V gives CDR1 SEHNR, CDR2 FQNEAQ (reference sequence). J gave up 4 bases and V 0 bases, and 10 bases lay outside the gene matches. CDR3 bases: TGTGCCAGCAGCTTAGCATCTTCAGGGGGCCTACGAGAGACCCAGTACTTC. It translates to CASSLASSGGLRETQYF.

J is TRBJ2-3 and V is TRBV11-3; 8 bases match TRBD2. Losses at the gene ends were 5 bases for V and 2 bases for J; bases not matched to a gene: 15. This CDR3 contains 18 residues. In germline, CDR1 is SGHNT, CDR2 YENEEA. CDR3 in DNA: TGTGCCAGCAGCCCACGGGACACTTTAGCGGGGCACACAGATACGCAGTATTTT. It codes for CASSPRDTLAGHTDTQYF.

This chain joins TRBV12-5 and TRBJ2-1, with TRBD1 matching 7 bases. V shed 2 bases and J 10 bases; nucleotides not matched to a gene: 14. The V gene's germline CDR1 is LGHNT and CDR2 FRNRAP. This CDR3 is 16 amino acids long. For the CDR3, the DNA is TGTGCTAGTGGTTTGCCGCAGGGGGACAGTAGTTGGGAGCAGTTCTTC. It is translated as CASGLPQGDSSWEQFF.

The chain is built from TRBV19 and TRBJ2-4; 8 bases match TRBD1. The CDR3 is made up of 19 amino acids. V trimming: 2 bases; J trimming: 0 bases; junction bases outside the gene matches: 12. The germline V gene has CDR1 LNHDA and CDR2 SQIVND (reference sequence). The CDR3 region is CASSISAGGEKLAKNIQYF. The CDR3 DNA follows: TGTGCCAGTAGTATATCGGCAGGGGGCGAGAAACTAGCCAAAAACATTCAGTACTTC.

The chain is built from TRBV7-9 and TRBJ1-2, with D perhaps TRBD1 (5 bases). The ends were cut back, 4 bases at V and 8 bases at J, with 14 bases in the middle. Per the germline V gene, CDR1 is SEHNR and CDR2 is FQNEAQ (reference sequence). The CDR3 has 13 residues. Written as DNA, the CDR3 is TGTGCCAGCAGCTCCCAGGGTCTATACGGCTACACCTTC. Its protein product is CASSSQGLYGYTF. Full variable domain (remainder filled in from reference TRBV7-9 and TRBJ1-2): DTGVSQNPRHKITKRGQNVTFRCDPISEHNRLYWYRQTLGQGPEFLTYFQNEAQLEKSRLLSDRFSAERPKGSFSTLEIQRTEQGDSAMYLCASSSQGLYGYTFGSGTRLTVV.

This clone was counted a single time. This sequence joins TRBV13 and TRBJ2-7; perhaps TRBD2 as D (7 bases). Germline values: CDR1 PRHDT, CDR2 FYEKMQ (reference sequence). The CDR3 spans 16 residues. V was pared by 5 bases and J by 3 bases, with 20 bases between. CDR3 sequence reads: CASSANLGGPHYEQYF. CDR3 coding DNA: TGTGCCAGCAGCGCCAATCTGGGGGGGCCCCACTACGAGCAGTACTTC.

As to this clone: An end of the junction differs from the germline gene, which may be a read error. The same CDR3 is also encoded by other DNA sequences in this sample. The chain has TRBV6-5 and TRBJ1-1, with a tentative D call TRBD1 (5 bases). The CDR3 is made up of 13 amino acids. Germline V lookup: CDR1 MNHEY, CDR2 SVGAGI. The CDR3 DNA is TGTGCCAGCAGCTACTCGGGGGGGACTGAAGCTTTCTTT. This codes for CASSYSGGTEAFF.

V is TRBV5-1 and J is TRBJ1-6, with D possibly TRBD1 on 5 matching bases. Between the trimmed V and J ends, which lost 2 bases and 7 bases, there was a span of 16 bases. The CDR3 extends over 16 amino acids. Germline CDR1 SGHRS, CDR2 YFSETQ. The DNA for the CDR3 is TGCGCCAGCAGCTTAACAGGTCCGCCAGAGAATTCACCCCTCCACTTT. Protein sequence: CASSLTGPPENSPLHF.

V gene TRBV2 combines with J gene TRBJ2-7; D unclear. This CDR3 spans 15 amino acids. The ends were cut back, 4 bases at V and 0 bases at J, with 13 bases in the middle. In germline, CDR1 is SNHLY, CDR2 FYNNEI. CDR3 in amino acids: CASSVGHHSSYEQYF. CDR3 sequence (DNA): TGTGCCAGCAGTGTTGGCCATCACAGCTCCTACGAGCAGTACTTC.

The V gene is TRBV7-2, the J gene TRBJ2-2; 8 positions match TRBD2. This CDR3 comprises 17 residues. Germline-derived CDR1 and CDR2 are SGHTA and FQGNSA. V was clipped by 2 bases and J by 3 bases; unmatched bases: 8. The CDR3 loop reads CASSLSPGLDYTGELFF. The CDR3 nucleotides are TGTGCCAGCAGCTTAAGTCCGGGACTAGACTACACCGGGGAGCTGTTTTTT.

V and J are TRBV7-9 and TRBJ2-7, with 7 bases that match TRBD1. Trimming at V came to 3 bases and at J to 2 bases, leaving 7 bases not matched to a gene. The CDR3 has 15 amino acids. Looked up from germline, CDR1 is SEHNR and CDR2 is FQNEAQ (reference sequence). CDR3 sequence reads: CASSLGQGGPYEQYF. DNA of the CDR3: TGTGCCAGCAGCTTGGGACAAGGGGGCCCCTACGAGCAGTACTTC.

The V gene is TRBV19, the J gene TRBJ1-5; a weak D match, TRBD1 (5 bases). Germline CDR1 is LNHDA and CDR2 is SQIVND (reference sequence). This CDR3 comprises 15 residues. The V and J ends lost 3 bases and 4 bases respectively, with 13 bases between them. CDR3 in DNA: TGTGCCAGTAGTATCTACAGGTTTTCGAATCAGCCCCAGCATTTT. Translating gives CASSIYRFSNQPQHF.

The genes are TRBV6-5 and TRBJ2-1; 13 bases are a match to TRBD2. V dropped 5 bases and J dropped 5; count of bases not matched to a gene: 0. CDR3 length: 14 amino acids. Germline CDR1 is MNHEY and CDR2 is SVGAGI. CDR3 DNA sequence: TGTGCCAGCAGTGGGACTAGCGGGAACAATGAGCAGTTCTTC. As protein: CASSGTSGNNEQFF.

J is TRBJ2-1 and V is TRBV27, with 9 bases lining up with TRBD1. V lost 5 bases, J lost 9 bases, and 5 bases stayed unmatched. This CDR3 is built from 13 residues. CDR1 and CDR2 from the germline V gene are MNHEY and SMNVEV (reference sequence). The CDR3 loop reads CASSAGQGFEQFF. Here the CDR3 DNA reads TGTGCCAGCAGTGCCGGACAGGGGTTTGAGCAGTTCTTC.

This rearrangement joins TRBV6-5 to TRBJ1-5; D is perhaps TRBD1 (6 bases). Trimming cost V 3 bases and J 2 bases, with 11 bases left between them. Germline-derived CDR1 and CDR2 are MNHEY and SVGAGI. The CDR3 runs to 15 residues. The CDR3 bases are TGTGCCAGCAGTTATCTAGGGGGGGGCAATCAGCCCCAGCATTTT. Translated: CASSYLGGGNQPQHF.

The chain joins TRBV27 to TRBJ2-3; 9 bases are a match to TRBD2. The CDR3 runs 17 residues. Germline CDR1 reads MNHEY; CDR2 reads SMNVEV (reference sequence). V lost 2 bases to trimming and J lost 0 bases; unmatched junction nucleotides: 6. DNA of the CDR3: TGTGCCAGCAGTTTAGGCACTAGCGGGCACAGCACAGATACGCAGTATTTT. Amino acids: CASSLGTSGHSTDTQYF.

In the case of this clone: The same CDR3 also results from other DNA sequences found in this sample. V and J are TRBV4-3 and TRBJ2-7; tentative D call: TRBD2 (6 bases). There are 13 residues in the CDR3. V was trimmed by 0 bases and J by 3 bases, leaving 6 bases between them. From germline, CDR1 is LGHNA and CDR2 YSLEER. CDR3 nucleotide sequence: TGCGCCAGCAGCCAAGAGCGGGGCTACGAGCAGTACTTC. Translation gives CASSQERGYEQYF.